The 10 T cell receptor beta chains presented below share a single source sample, sequenced in a study of shared clonotypes between healthy human individuals. Here immunoSEQ multiplex PCR was the method, and the copy in TCRdb shows in-frame clones only, minus some. The sample consists of about 610,000 clones, roughly 96% of them appearing once. Only CD45RO-negative cells positively selected for CCR7 counted as naive CD8 cells, so terminally differentiated effector memory CD45RA+ cells were excluded. The sample consisted of naive CD8+ T cells sorted from blood. All receptors derive from a woman in her 30s in good health.

V and J are TRBV18 and TRBJ2-5; possible D gene TRBD2, 6 bases. Germline CDR1 reads KGHSH; CDR2 reads LQKENI. CDR3 length: 16 residues. V lost 1 base and J 0 bases, leaving 12 bases between the germline ends. The CDR3 sequence: CASSPRRDLYQETQYF. In DNA form, the CDR3 reads TGTGCCAGCTCACCACGGCGGGACCTGTACCAAGAGACCCAGTACTTC.

The chain has TRBV25-1 and TRBJ2-3; a weak D match, TRBD2 (5 bases). Trimming cost V 2 bases and J 2 bases, with 14 bases left between them. Germline-derived CDR1 and CDR2 are MGHDK and SYGVNS. The CDR3 covers 16 residues. The CDR3 reads CASSEGTRADTDTQYF. The CDR3 region has the DNA TGTGCCAGCAGTGAAGGTACTAGGGCTGACACAGATACGCAGTATTTT.

The rearrangement joins TRBV6-6 to TRBJ1-3; D remains unclear. The V end lost 4 bases, the J end lost 0 bases, and 7 bases lay between the germline ends. Germline V CDR1 and CDR2: MNHNY, SVGAGI (reference sequence). CDR3 length: 14 amino acids. In DNA form, the CDR3 reads TGTGCCAGCAGTTTGACAATCTCTGGAAACACCATATATTTT. It translates to CASSLTISGNTIYF.

The genes are TRBV5-6 and TRBJ2-1; D may be TRBD1 (5 bases). This CDR3 is built from 12 residues. V was cut by 4 bases and J by 10 bases, with 12 bases left in between. Germline CDR1 reads SGHDT; CDR2 reads YYEEEE. The CDR3 reads CASSIGQGEQFF. CDR3 nucleotides: TGTGCCAGCAGCATTGGCCAGGGAGAGCAGTTCTTC.

V is TRBV7-6 and J is TRBJ2-7; 9 bases fit TRBD2. V was clipped by 1 base and J by 2 bases; unmatched bases: 9. Germline CDR1 SGHVS, CDR2 FNYEAQ. The CDR3 has 17 residues. This chain's CDR3 is CASSLGRASGTTYEQYF. CDR3 nucleotides: TGTGCCAGCAGCTTAGGCCGGGCTAGCGGGACCACCTACGAGCAGTACTTC.

The chain employs TRBV27 and TRBJ2-7; TRBD1 aligns across 8 bases. This CDR3 has 16 residues. With 6 bases clipped from V and 2 bases from J, the junction kept 12 bases outside the gene matches. Germline CDR1 and CDR2: MNHEY and SMNVEV (reference sequence). The chain's CDR3 is CASSKTPGQVAYEQYF. The CDR3, as DNA: TGTGCCAGCAGCAAGACGCCGGGACAGGTTGCCTACGAGCAGTACTTC.

The V and J genes are TRBV28 and TRBJ2-7; D may correspond to TRBD1 or TRBD2 (7 bases each). Per the germline V gene, CDR1 is MDHEN and CDR2 is SYDVKM. The CDR3 loop spans 14 amino acids. Trimming took 3 bases from V and 2 from J, leaving 11 bases between them. For the CDR3, the DNA is TGTGCCAGCAGTTTTCCAGGGGGGGCCTACGAGCAGTACTTC. This gives the protein CASSFPGGAYEQYF.

A single count supports this clone. This chain connects TRBV4-1 to TRBJ2-3; D is perhaps TRBD2 (6 bases). V was trimmed by 3 bases and J by 1 base, leaving 17 bases between them. Germline values: CDR1 MGHRA, CDR2 YSYEKL. The CDR3 consists of 17 residues. The CDR3 spells CASSQRLPAGGTDTQYF. In nucleotides, the CDR3 is TGCGCCAGCAGCCAGCGACTACCAGCGGGTGGCACAGATACGCAGTATTTT.

The chain couples TRBV4-1 to TRBJ2-7, with D perhaps given as TRBD1 or TRBD2 (5 bases each). In germline, CDR1 is MGHRA, CDR2 YSYEKL. This CDR3 has 17 residues. V lost 3 bases, J lost 0 bases, and 18 bases lay in between. The CDR3 bases are TGCGCCAGCAGCCAGGGGGATCACGGGATCGGCTCCTACGAGCAGTACTTC. Its translation: CASSQGDHGIGSYEQYF.

The V and J genes are TRBV13 and TRBJ2-7, with D unresolved. V was cut by 1 base and J by 2 bases, with 9 bases left in between. The CDR3 has 14 residues. Germline V gene sequence: CDR1 PRHDT, CDR2 FYEKMQ (reference sequence). CDR3 amino acids: CASSLAGSPYEQYF. CDR3 bases: TGTGCCAGCAGCTTAGCCGGGTCCCCCTACGAGCAGTACTTC.